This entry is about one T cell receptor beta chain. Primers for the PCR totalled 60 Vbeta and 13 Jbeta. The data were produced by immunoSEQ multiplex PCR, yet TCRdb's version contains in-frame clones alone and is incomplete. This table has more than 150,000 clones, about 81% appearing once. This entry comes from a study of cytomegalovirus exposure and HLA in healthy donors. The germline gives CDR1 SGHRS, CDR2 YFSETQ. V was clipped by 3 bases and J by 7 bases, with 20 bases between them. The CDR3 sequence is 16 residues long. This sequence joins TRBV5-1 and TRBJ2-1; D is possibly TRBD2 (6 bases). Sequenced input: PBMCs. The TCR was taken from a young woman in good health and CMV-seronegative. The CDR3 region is CASSSTTSYSGNEQFF. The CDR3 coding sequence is TGCGCCAGCAGCTCCACTACTAGCTACAGCGGGAATGAGCAGTTCTTC.